This T cell receptor (beta chain) derives from a study of cytomegalovirus exposure and HLA in healthy donors (dated by TCRdb to 2016 to 2017). About the full investigation: An earlier analysis of 587 of the donors reported about 300 Gb of sequence data and 90 million to 120 million unique TCR beta sequences obtained from around 170 million T cells. Around 300 gigabases of sequencing data and approximately 80 million unique TCR sequences were included in an early release covering about 700 HLA-typed donors. The genetic ancestry cluster associated with self-reported Caucasian donors included about four fifths of the approximately 400 genotyped donors. The study aimed to test whether signatures of past pathogen exposure could be identified by cataloging public T cell receptors. Using immunosequencing, the study profiled T cell repertoires from around 680 subjects and related those repertoires to cytomegalovirus serostatus. A separate validation cohort of over a hundred different subjects was used in addition to the 666-subject first cohort. The study combined high-throughput TCR immunosequencing, statistical association of individual TCRs with disease status, and machine learning to predict cytomegalovirus infection status. A later analysis re-examined previously published TCR beta repertoires from about 700 donors and added high-resolution HLA genotyping to investigate patterns of TCR occurrence. Rather than drawing on any new phenotypic data, the later analysis identified candidate immune exposures from TCR beta sequences and the way those sequences occurred across donors. To decide whether each TCR beta V gene segment behaved as functional or pseudogenic, an earlier analysis of some 570 of the donors relied on high-throughput TCR beta sequencing. Donor age, sex, ethnicity and CMV serostatus were compiled alongside the repertoire data. A later genetic analysis took genome-wide SNP genotypes for about 55% of the 666 donors and used that subset as a discovery cohort. All discovery cohort repertoires had been generated using a single sequencing platform. HLA typing included class I and class II loci at four-digit resolution. Typing coverage differed by locus: A, B, C, DRB1 and DQB1 were typed in about 629-640 donors, DQA1 in about 500, DPA1 in 600 to 610, and DPB1 in approximately 450. Roughly five DR-DQ haplotypes were handled as single units for association and clustering because linkage in the cohort was strong. Across 300 to 400 genotyped donors of the cohort, an average of about 250,000 unique TCR beta nucleotide sequences per donor were sequenced, and roughly a sixth of those sequences were non-productive.

To prepare the library, the immunoSEQ multiplex PCR assay was applied. A mixture of 60 forward primers for TCR Vbeta segments and 13 reverse primers for TCR Jbeta segments was used in the multiplex PCR. The CDR3 region of rearranged TCR beta genes was amplified from genomic DNA by a multiplex PCR assay. The Illumina HiSeq System was used to sequence the amplified TCR beta libraries as 87-base-pair reads. The original pipeline was this. A later analysis counted approximately 76 million unique TCR beta chains across the 600 to 850 repertoires, and 9 million to 14 million of these chains were shared by at least two donors. To remove PCR and sequencing errors, raw reads were error-corrected and collapsed into unique sequences using a nearest-neighbor algorithm that merged closely related sequences. To assign V, D and J gene segments, CDR3 sequences were aligned to IMGT reference sequences. For a sequence to be retained, a match of at least six nucleotides to both a V gene segment and a J gene segment was required. Rearrangements were called productive when the CDR3 lacked stop codons and stayed in frame with V and J; all others were non-productive. Following IMGT convention, CDR3 was defined as the stretch from the second conserved V-encoded cysteine to the conserved J-encoded phenylalanine. The earlier analysis of approximately 590 of the donors excluded any sequence lacking an unambiguous match to a single V gene segment. In an earlier analysis of several hundred of the donors, V segments were called functional above 56.7% productive rearrangements and were called segregating when the between-donor standard deviation exceeded 5%. A statistical classification framework was built to diagnose cytomegalovirus status from the catalog of TCR beta chain sequences. V and J gene assignment, in a later analysis, came from comparing TCR nucleotide sequences with IMGT/GENE-DB human TR gene sequences. In a later analysis, CDR3 sequences and most-parsimonious VDJ recombination scenarios were assigned using the TCRdist pipeline. A later analysis defined each TCR beta chain by its CDR3 amino acid sequence plus V-gene family, and excluded reads lacking a unique V-gene family. In a later analysis, around 600 highly shared, low-generation-probability nucleotide sequences were removed to address suspected cross-contamination and a sequencing artifact. A later analysis calculated a clonal expansion index for each public chain from normalized within-repertoire ranks of inferred template counts. In a later analysis, generation probabilities were computed with a VDJ recombination model fitted to out-of-frame rearrangements, and the resulting probabilities were checked against IGoR. In a later analysis, hypergeometric tests were used to score TCR-TCR, TCR-HLA and TCR-CMV co-occurrence, with a repertoire-size bias correction applied to TCR pairs. A later analysis estimated false discovery rates by permuting HLA or CMV assignments 20 times. A later analysis grouped co-occurring TCRs with DBSCAN, adding TCRdist sequence similarity when clustering within HLA-allele-positive subsets. Co-occurrence clustering excluded repertoires with fewer than 30,000 or more than 120,000 public chains, plus five with anomalous nucleotide sharing. In TCRdb, the immuneACCESS table is reduced to in-frame sequences with V and J assigned. These tables do not hold every clone; where another copy was compared, an unresolved V gene accounts for under half, and the others remain unexplained. That table is the source of V, J and clone size, and D and trimming were worked out from the DNA. The sample profile shows around 160,000 clones; around 79% of them were found once. The top ten clonotypes cover roughly 6.3% of the sample.

According to the germline V gene (reference sequence), CDR1 reads SEHNR and CDR2 reads FQNEAQ. The CDR3 goes from the cysteine to the phenylalanine over 15 residues. Only the CDR3 DNA is retained, 45 bases long and in frame from the first base. Germline trimming: 3 bases from V, 2 bases from J; junction bases outside gene matches: 2. About this clone: What antigen it recognizes has not been identified. The sample holds no much larger clone one base away, and base qualities are not on file.

Overall study results and their limits: Some IMGT-functional V segments, including TRBV6-2 and TRBV6-3, could not be distinguished by the 87-base-pair reads and were therefore excluded. Linkage disequilibrium might explain the correlated functional status among segregating V segments, but an unknown experimental factor could not be ruled out. Broadly in line with IMGT annotations, most TCR beta V segments showed up in productive rearrangements about 87% or about 30% of the time in an earlier analysis of 450 to 750 of the donors. Presence/absence analyses assumed roughly uniform sequencing depth across donors, an assumption that may not hold. A further reported finding was that TCR beta sequences accurately predicted the HLA-A and HLA-B alleles for most subjects in the first cohort. A later analysis found that TCR association rates varied across HLA loci, with DRB1 alleles showing the most associated TCRs and HLA-C alleles the fewest. A later analysis found that most CMV-associated TCR beta chains appeared HLA-restricted, with HLA associations seemingly driven largely by CMV exposure. Because HLA typing was unavailable for some donors at each locus, only the typed subset was used in association tests. CMV serostatus was the only immune exposure information available for the cohort. Assigning TCR associations to individual alleles was difficult when HLA alleles, especially DR and DQ, strongly co-occurred. Compared with equally common non-associated chains, HLA-associated TCR beta chains in a later analysis were more clonally expanded and had lower generation probabilities. Only TCR beta chains were sequenced in this cohort, and the absence of alpha or paired-chain data limited detectable features. Most TCR sequences were seen in very few donors, while some public TCRs were found in many individuals. According to a later genetic analysis, donors in an Asian-associated ancestry cluster had fewer N-insertions in productive TCRs than the approximately 670-donor mean. In a later genetic analysis, a missense DCLRE1C variant was associated with V-gene and J-gene trimming of TCR beta chains, and the association was replicated in an independent cohort. Because counts were too low, about 18 rarely observed V segments, including chromosome 9 orphons, were excluded from the earlier analysis of several hundred of the donors. At a false discovery rate of 0.05, a later analysis linked around 17,000 TCR beta sequences to specific HLA alleles. A few of the identified cytomegalovirus-associated TCR beta chains were confirmed in vitro to be specific for cytomegalovirus antigens. The authors suggested that the approach could potentially be generalized to other disease states and immunological phenotypes. According to a later analysis, parvovirus B19, influenza, CMV and Epstein-Barr virus appeared linked to several top co-occurrence clusters. In both the original and validation cohorts, the classifier was reported to diagnose cytomegalovirus status with high specificity and sensitivity. A cluster of highly shared sequence variants was judged likely to be a technical artifact of the sequencing pipeline. A total of fewer than 200 TCR beta chains were listed by the study as associated with cytomegalovirus.

The cohort comprised around 700 healthy bone marrow donors. Cohort members were all nominally healthy when sampled, although unrecorded immune exposures were likely present. The donor tested CMV seropositive, placing the donor among the roughly 300 seropositive members of the cohort. Each donor provided a peripheral blood sample, and peripheral blood mononuclear cells were used for TCR beta sequencing. Genomic DNA extraction from the blood cell samples was performed with the Qiagen DNeasy Blood Extraction Kit. The rearrangement joined TRBV7-9 to TRBJ2-3; TRBD2 lines up with 10 middle nucleotides. Sequencing used PBMCs. The source of this sequence is a woman in her thirties or forties in good health and CMV-seropositive. The CDR3 loop reads CASSFSGGSTDTQYF. The nucleotides are TGTGCCAGCAGCTTTAGCGGGGGGTCCACAGATACGCAGTATTTT. Beyond the CDR3, the reference TRBV7-9 and TRBJ2-3 genes provide the residues; the full variable domain reads: DTGVSQNPRHKITKRGQNVTFRCDPISEHNRLYWYRQTLGQGPEFLTYFQNEAQLEKSRLLSDRFSAERPKGSFSTLEIQRTEQGDSAMYLCASSFSGGSTDTQYFGPGTRLTVL.